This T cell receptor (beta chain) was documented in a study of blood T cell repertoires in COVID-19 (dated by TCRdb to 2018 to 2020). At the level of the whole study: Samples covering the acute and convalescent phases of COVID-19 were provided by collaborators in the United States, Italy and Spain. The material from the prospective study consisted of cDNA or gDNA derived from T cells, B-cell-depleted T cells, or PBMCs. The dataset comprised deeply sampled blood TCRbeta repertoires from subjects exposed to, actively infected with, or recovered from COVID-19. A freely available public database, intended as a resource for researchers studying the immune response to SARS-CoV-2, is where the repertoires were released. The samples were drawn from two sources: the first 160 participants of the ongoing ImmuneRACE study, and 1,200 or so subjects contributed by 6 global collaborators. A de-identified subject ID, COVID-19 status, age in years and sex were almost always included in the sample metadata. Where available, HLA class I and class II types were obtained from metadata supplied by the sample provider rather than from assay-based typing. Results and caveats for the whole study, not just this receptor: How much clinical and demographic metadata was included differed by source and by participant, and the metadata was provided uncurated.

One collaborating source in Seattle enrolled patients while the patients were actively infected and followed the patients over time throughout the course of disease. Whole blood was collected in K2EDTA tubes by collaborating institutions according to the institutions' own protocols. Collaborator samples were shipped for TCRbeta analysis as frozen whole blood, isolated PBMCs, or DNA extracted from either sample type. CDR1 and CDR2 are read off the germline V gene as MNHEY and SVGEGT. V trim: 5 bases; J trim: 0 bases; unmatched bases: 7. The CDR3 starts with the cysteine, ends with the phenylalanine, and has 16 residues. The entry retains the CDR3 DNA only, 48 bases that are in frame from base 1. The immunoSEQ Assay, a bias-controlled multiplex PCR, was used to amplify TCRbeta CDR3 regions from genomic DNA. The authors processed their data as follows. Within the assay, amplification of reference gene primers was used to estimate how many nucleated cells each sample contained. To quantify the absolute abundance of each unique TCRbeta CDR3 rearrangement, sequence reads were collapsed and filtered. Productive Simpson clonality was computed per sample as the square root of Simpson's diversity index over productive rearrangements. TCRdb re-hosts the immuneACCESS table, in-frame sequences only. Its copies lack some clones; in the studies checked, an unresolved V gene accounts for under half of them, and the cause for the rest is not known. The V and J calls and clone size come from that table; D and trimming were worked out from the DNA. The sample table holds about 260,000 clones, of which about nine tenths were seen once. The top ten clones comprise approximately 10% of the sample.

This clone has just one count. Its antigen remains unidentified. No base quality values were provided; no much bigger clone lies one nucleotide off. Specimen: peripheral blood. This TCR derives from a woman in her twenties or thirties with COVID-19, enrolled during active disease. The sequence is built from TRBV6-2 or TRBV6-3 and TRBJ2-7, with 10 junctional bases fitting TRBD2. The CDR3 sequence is CASSRVTSGYSYEQYF. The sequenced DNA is TGTGCCAGCAGTCGGGTGACTAGCGGGTACTCCTACGAGCAGTACTTC.